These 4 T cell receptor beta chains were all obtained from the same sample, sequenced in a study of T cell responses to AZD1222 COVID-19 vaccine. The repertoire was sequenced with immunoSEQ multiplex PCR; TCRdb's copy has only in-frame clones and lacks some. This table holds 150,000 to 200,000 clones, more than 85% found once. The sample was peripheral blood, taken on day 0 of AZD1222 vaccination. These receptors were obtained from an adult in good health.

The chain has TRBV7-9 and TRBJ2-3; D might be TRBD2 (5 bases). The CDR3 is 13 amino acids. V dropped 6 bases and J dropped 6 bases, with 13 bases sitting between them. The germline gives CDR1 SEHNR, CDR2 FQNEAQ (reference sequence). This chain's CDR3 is CASREDPADTQYF. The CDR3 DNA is TGTGCCAGCAGGGAGGACCCCGCTGATACGCAGTATTTT.

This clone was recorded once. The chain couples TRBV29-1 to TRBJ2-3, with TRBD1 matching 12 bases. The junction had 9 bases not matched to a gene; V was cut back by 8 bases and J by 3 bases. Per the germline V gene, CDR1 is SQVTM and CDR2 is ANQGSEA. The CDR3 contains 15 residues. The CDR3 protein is CSSSGTGGRTDTQYF. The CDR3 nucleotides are TGCAGCAGCTCCGGGACAGGGGGCCGTACAGATACGCAGTATTTT.

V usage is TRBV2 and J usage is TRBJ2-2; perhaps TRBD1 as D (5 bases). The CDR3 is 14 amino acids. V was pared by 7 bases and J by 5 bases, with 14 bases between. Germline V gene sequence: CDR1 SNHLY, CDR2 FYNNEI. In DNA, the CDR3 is TGTGCCAGCAATATCGAAAGGGGTACCGGGGAGCTGTTTTTT. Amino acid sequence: CASNIERGTGELFF.

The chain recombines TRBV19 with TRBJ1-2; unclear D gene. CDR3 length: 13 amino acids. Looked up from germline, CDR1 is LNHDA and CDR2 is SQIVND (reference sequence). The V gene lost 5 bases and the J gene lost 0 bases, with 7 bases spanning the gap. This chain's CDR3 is CASSVGANYGYTF. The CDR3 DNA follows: TGTGCCAGTAGTGTCGGTGCTAACTATGGCTACACCTTC. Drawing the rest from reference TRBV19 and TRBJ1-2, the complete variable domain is DGGITQSPKYLFRKEGQNVTLSCEQNLNHDAMYWYRQDPGQGLRLIYYSQIVNDFQKGDIAEGYSVSREKKESFPLTVTSAQKNPTAFYLCASSVGANYGYTFGSGTRLTVV.